This record covers a single TCR beta chain. The data stem from a study of blood T cell repertoires in COVID-19. Across the whole study: Acute-phase and convalescent COVID-19 samples originated in the United States, Italy and Spain. From T cells, B-cell-depleted T cells, or PBMCs came the material, which was cDNA or gDNA.

Original processing notes: Estimates of nucleated cell counts were drawn from the amplification of reference gene primers. The protocol was immunoSEQ multiplex PCR, while the TCRdb copy is restricted to in-frame clones and leaves out a portion. V, J and clone size reflect that table, while D and trimming were determined from the DNA. This repertoire shows a few hundred thousand clones, 70% to 90% found once; its top ten account for about 7.1%. The Seattle patients, enrolled during active infection, were followed longitudinally. From germline, CDR1 is SGHAT and CDR2 FQNNGV. The CDR3 length is 13 residues. The V end lost 2 bases, the J end lost 8 bases, and 12 bases lay between the germline ends.

This TCR came from a woman aged 60-75 years with COVID-19, enrolled during active disease. The sequenced sample was peripheral blood. The genes are TRBV11-2 and TRBJ1-2; D unclear. The DNA for the CDR3 is TGTGCCAGCAGCTTAAATGGAGGCTGGGGCTACACCTTC. Translated: CASSLNGGWGYTF.